These 30 T cell receptor beta chains came from one sample sequenced in a study of regulatory T cells in long-lasting Graves disease. Time point here: persistent/refractory GD, antithyroid drugs over 5 years with positive TRAb. Extracted RNA from PBMCs served as the source of the TCR library. iRepertoire HTBI primers and Arm-PCR of CDR3 regions built TCR beta libraries. TCRdb re-derived calls from the multiplex PCR reads in MiXCR, one entry per CDR3 protein. The sample lists some 370,000 distinct CDR3 sequences, more than 20% occurring once. Sequenced material: peripheral blood mononuclear cells (PBMCs), taken when the disease was refractory, from a patient treated with antithyroid drugs. These receptors all stem from a female donor with Graves disease.

The rearrangement links TRBV29-1 to TRBJ2-5; TRBD2 matches at 11 bases. Unmatched junction bases numbered 3, after V lost 4 bases and J lost 2 bases. The CDR3 runs to 14 residues. Germline loops: CDR1 SQVTM, CDR2 ANQGSEA. The CDR3 DNA is TGCAGCGTTGGGGGGACTAGCGGACAAGAGACCCAGTACTTC. Protein: CSVGGTSGQETQYF.

This clonotype appeared many times. The rearrangement uses TRBV7-9 and TRBJ1-2; no definite D call. The CDR3 is 15 amino acids. The germline gives CDR1 SEHNR, CDR2 FQNEAQ (reference sequence). The V end lost 5 bases, the J end lost 0 bases, and 13 bases lay between the germline ends. This CDR3 is CASSPQSLTNYGYTF. The DNA for the CDR3 is TGTGCCAGCAGCCCTCAGAGTCTCACTAACTATGGCTACACCTTC.

The sample holds a few counts of this clonotype. Here the CDR3 reads CASSQLENTEAFF. DNA for the CDR3: TGTGCCAGCAGCCAATTAGAGAACACTGAAGCTTTCTTT. This sequence joins TRBV5-4 and TRBJ1-1; D call uncertain. This CDR3 has 13 residues. Germline values: CDR1 SGHNT, CDR2 YYREEE (reference sequence). Trimming pared 4 bases from V and 1 base from J, leaving 8 bases between. The full variable domain, completed using reference TRBV5-4 and TRBJ1-1, is ETGVTQSPTHLIKTRGQQVTLRCSSQSGHNTVSWYQQALGQGPQFIFQYYREEENGRGNFPPRFSGLQFPNYSSELNVNALELDDSALYLCASSQLENTEAFFGQGTRLTVV.

For this clonotype: A much bigger clone sits one base away, suggesting this may be a read error. This chain uses TRBV6-1 with TRBJ1-6; the D gene is possibly TRBD1 (5 bases). Germline V gene lookup returns CDR1 MNHNS and CDR2 SASEGT. The CDR3 loop spans 15 amino acids. The CDR3: CASRIQAQHNSHLHF. The CDR3 coding sequence is TGTGCCAGCAGGATACAGGCTCAACATAATTCACACCTCCACTTT.

This clonotype was picked up many times. The chain joins TRBV7-2 to TRBJ2-7; D perhaps matches TRBD2 (6 bases). Trimming took off 5 bases at V and 6 bases at J, with 17 bases between the two ends. Germline assignment: CDR1 SGHTA and CDR2 FQGNSA. This CDR3 has 14 amino acids. CDR3 in amino acids: CASSGEVLAREQYF. Here the CDR3 DNA reads TGTGCCAGCAGCGGTGAAGTTCTAGCGCGCGAGCAGTACTTC.

This chain's CDR3 is CASSPPTGSGELFF. In nucleotides, the CDR3 is TGTGCCAGCAGCCCACCGACAGGGTCCGGGGAGCTGTTTTTT. The chain recombines TRBV7-2 with TRBJ2-2; 7 bases are a match to TRBD1. The J segment lost 6 bases and the V segment lost 5 bases, leaving 6 bases of the junction unmatched. CDR3 length: 14 amino acids. Germline CDR1 SGHTA, CDR2 FQGNSA.

The chain combines TRBV7-2 with TRBJ2-7; D gene ambiguous. V was pared by 3 bases and J by 6 bases, with 12 bases between. CDR1 is SGHTA, CDR2 FQGNSA, per germline. CDR3 length: 13 amino acids. CDR3 residues: CASSFKLTGEQYF. Written as DNA, the CDR3 is TGTGCCAGCAGCTTCAAACTGACGGGCGAGCAGTACTTC.

This clonotype was seen a few times. The chain combines TRBV20-1 with TRBJ2-7; 8 positions match TRBD1. The CDR3 spans 13 residues. Germline assignment: CDR1 DFQATT and CDR2 SNEGSKA (reference sequence). V shed 6 bases, J shed 0 bases, and the junction held 4 bases outside the gene matches. CDR3 nucleotides: TGCAGTGCCCTGGGACAGGTCTCCTACGAGCAGTACTTC. Translation gives CSALGQVSYEQYF.

The CDR3 region is CASSLGSAGGQREQYF. The CDR3 region has the DNA TGTGCCAGCAGCTTAGGCTCGGCAGGGGGCCAGCGCGAGCAGTACTTC. V is TRBV7-2 and J is TRBJ2-7, with 8 bases aligning to TRBD1. The CDR3 runs to 16 residues. Germline V gene sequence: CDR1 SGHTA, CDR2 FQGNSA. Germline trimming cut 1 base from V and 6 bases from J; bases unmatched to any gene: 11.

The chain recombines TRBV3-1 with TRBJ2-7; the D call may be TRBD1 or TRBD2 (5 bases each). This CDR3 is 13 amino acids long. Trimming cost V 1 base and J 12 bases, with 16 bases left between them. Per germline, CDR1 LGHDT and CDR2 YNNKEL (reference sequence). This CDR3 is CASSQGLGTPAYF. CDR3 nucleotides: TGTGCCAGCAGCCAAGGGTTGGGGACCCCAGCGTACTTC.

This clonotype showed up just a few times. The V call is TRBV12-3 or TRBV12-4, the J call TRBJ1-2; D ambiguous. Trimming took off 6 bases at V and 13 bases at J, with 21 bases between the two ends. The CDR3 consists of 13 residues. The CDR3 DNA is TGTGCCAGCAGATCTCTCGTTGACACCTCTTCCACCTTC. Protein sequence: CASRSLVDTSSTF.

This clonotype was observed a handful of times. This chain uses TRBV28 with TRBJ2-7, with D perhaps given as TRBD1 or TRBD2 (7 bases each). The CDR3 has 16 residues. V dropped 3 bases and J dropped 1 base, with 16 bases sitting between them. The V gene's germline CDR1 is MDHEN and CDR2 SYDVKM. The CDR3 DNA follows: TGTGCCAGCAGTTTCCCAGGGGGGGGCCCTTCCTACGAGCAGTACTTC. This gives the protein CASSFPGGGPSYEQYF.

This clonotype has more than one count but fewer than ten. Germline and junction disagree at one end, which may indicate a read error. The rearrangement uses TRBV7-9 and TRBJ1-2; D unclear. Germline V gene data show CDR1 as SEHNR and CDR2 as FQNEAQ (reference sequence). The CDR3 contains 13 residues. CDR3 coding DNA: TGTGCCAGCAGTCCCTCGACCGCGTCGGGGTATATCTTC. It specifies CASSPSTASGYIF.

This clonotype was seen only a few times. The gene calls are TRBV6-1 and TRBJ1-1; no clear D gene. Germline CDR1 reads MNHNS; CDR2 reads SASEGT. The CDR3 runs 13 residues. V lost 0 bases, J lost 3 bases, and 5 bases lay in between. The CDR3 DNA reads TGTGCCAGCAGTGAAGCGGCCTACACTGAAGCTTTCTTT. Encoded protein: CASSEAAYTEAFF.

This clonotype was seen many times. The chain has TRBV13 and TRBJ1-2; D might be TRBD1 (6 bases). Germline V gene sequence: CDR1 PRHDT, CDR2 FYEKMQ (reference sequence). V was cut by 5 bases and J by 8 bases, with 21 bases left in between. The CDR3 loop spans 15 amino acids. The CDR3 loop reads CASSNRRRGDLGYTF. DNA of the CDR3: TGTGCCAGCAGCAACCGTCGAAGGGGGGACCTCGGCTACACCTTC.

In this sample, this clonotype turned up a few times. V is TRBV15 and J is TRBJ2-7, with 7 bases matching TRBD1. J was trimmed by 0 bases and V by 8 bases; bases with no gene match: 10. The CDR3 loop spans 15 amino acids. Germline CDR1 is LNHNV and CDR2 is YYDKDF (reference sequence). The CDR3 DNA follows: TGTGCCACCTCTTCGGTCCGGGACAGCTCCTACGAGCAGTACTTC. It translates to CATSSVRDSSYEQYF.

This clonotype was found many times. The CDR3 protein is CASSYKRLAGGRETQYF. The CDR3 DNA reads as TGTGCCAGCAGTTACAAAAGACTAGCGGGAGGGCGGGAGACCCAGTACTTC. V is TRBV6-5 and J is TRBJ2-5; TRBD2 matches at 14 bases. The V gene's germline CDR1 is MNHEY and CDR2 SVGAGI. V was clipped by 2 bases and J by 5 bases; unmatched bases: 7. This CDR3 region has 17 residues.

This clonotype was detected ten times or more. The chain links TRBV5-6 to TRBJ2-5; 11 nucleotides align to TRBD2. In germline, CDR1 is SGHDT, CDR2 YYEEEE. V shed 0 bases and J 5 bases; nucleotides not matched to a gene: 9. CDR3 length: 17 residues. CDR3 nucleotides: TGTGCCAGCAGCTTGGCTTTTTCGGCTAGCGGGAGGGAGACCCAGTACTTC. Its translation is CASSLAFSASGRETQYF.

J is TRBJ1-1 and V is TRBV7-2, with D possibly matching TRBD1 (6 bases). Germline loops: CDR1 SGHTA, CDR2 FQGNSA. This CDR3 region has 16 residues. V lost 0 bases and J lost 6, with 17 bases in between. The CDR3 here is CASSLAGGAQVPEAFF. In DNA form, the CDR3 reads TGTGCCAGCAGCTTAGCGGGGGGGGCGCAGGTTCCTGAAGCTTTCTTT.

This clonotype was recorded at least ten times. The CDR3 spells CASSWKTVSNQPQHF. The CDR3 coding sequence is TGTGCCAGCAGTTGGAAGACAGTTAGCAATCAGCCCCAGCATTTT. The gene calls are TRBV28 and TRBJ1-5, with D tentatively TRBD1 (5 bases). CDR1 is MDHEN and CDR2 is SYDVKM in the germline V gene. This CDR3 is 15 amino acids long. V was trimmed by 4 bases and J by 0 bases, leaving 10 bases between them.

This chain links TRBV3-1 with TRBJ2-5; D is possibly TRBD1 (6 bases). Germline-derived CDR1 and CDR2 are LGHDT and YNNKEL (reference sequence). The CDR3 runs to 15 residues. V was pared by 0 bases and J by 4 bases, with 12 bases between. The chain's CDR3 is CASSQDSTGRETQYF. CDR3 bases: TGTGCCAGCAGCCAAGATTCAACAGGGAGAGAGACCCAGTACTTC.

This clonotype was seen at least ten times. The rearrangement joins TRBV15 to TRBJ2-7, with D possibly called TRBD1 or TRBD2 (5 bases each). V lost 1 base and J 0 bases, leaving 7 bases between the germline ends. This CDR3 contains 14 residues. Germline V lookup: CDR1 LNHNV, CDR2 YYDKDF (reference sequence). The CDR3 loop is CATSRGGASYEQYF. CDR3 in DNA: TGTGCCACCAGCAGAGGAGGGGCCTCCTACGAGCAGTACTTC.

Concerning this clonotype: A much more abundant neighbour one base away suggests this may be a read error. The rearrangement uses TRBV28 and TRBJ1-6, with D perhaps TRBD1 (5 bases). The CDR3 covers 16 residues. V was pared by 4 bases and J by 7 bases, with 17 bases between. Germline CDR1 and CDR2: MDHEN and SYDVKM. The CDR3 is CASSYVAGRSNSPLHF. Written as DNA, the CDR3 is TGTGCCAGCAGTTACGTGGCAGGGAGGTCGAATTCACCCCTCCACTTT.

This clonotype has at least ten counts. The V gene is TRBV3-1, the J gene TRBJ2-7; D is possibly TRBD1 (6 bases). CDR3 size: 16 residues. The V gene's germline CDR1 is LGHDT and CDR2 YNNKEL (reference sequence). Trimming removed 0 bases from V and 7 bases from J, with 19 bases in between. The CDR3 protein is CASSQDRQGYTREQYF. The CDR3 nucleotides are TGTGCCAGCAGCCAAGATCGCCAGGGGTATACGCGGGAGCAGTACTTC.

Turning to this clonotype: A much larger clone differs by one base, so this may be a read error. The CDR3 loop reads CASSYSRPGLSAYEQYF. The CDR3 region has the DNA TGTGCCAGCAGTTACTCTCGACCGGGACTATCCGCCTACGAGCAGTACTTC. The rearrangement uses TRBV6-5 and TRBJ2-7; 7 nucleotides align to TRBD2. Trimming at V came to 0 bases and at J to 2 bases, leaving 10 bases not matched to a gene. Germline values: CDR1 MNHEY, CDR2 SVGAGI. The CDR3 is 17 residues long.

The J gene is TRBJ1-1, the V gene TRBV10-3; D is unclear. Per germline, CDR1 ENHRY and CDR2 SYGVKD. The V end was cut by 4 bases, the J end by 0 bases, with 12 bases between. There are 15 residues in the CDR3. In nucleotides, the CDR3 is TGTGCCATCAGTGGTAAGCTGGGCATGAACACTGAAGCTTTCTTT. It is translated as CAISGKLGMNTEAFF.

In this sample, this clonotype turned up a few times. An end of the junction differs from the germline gene, which may be a read error. V usage is TRBV7-7 and J usage is TRBJ2-2; D is ambiguous. The CDR3 extends over 13 amino acids. CDR1 SSHAT and CDR2 FNYEAQ come from the germline V gene (reference sequence). CDR3 DNA: TGTGCTAGCAGCTCTCGGATCACCGGGGAGCTGTTTTTT. Encoded protein: CASSSRITGELFF.

This clonotype was counted between two and nine times. The genes are TRBV13 and TRBJ1-2; possibly TRBD1 for D (6 bases). The CDR3 is 13 residues long. Trimming took 2 bases from V and 7 from J, leaving 11 bases between them. In germline, CDR1 is PRHDT, CDR2 FYEKMQ (reference sequence). In DNA, the CDR3 is TGTGCCAGCAGCTTATCGGGGGGCAGTGGCTACACCTTC. Its translation is CASSLSGGSGYTF.

This clonotype was counted at least ten times. CDR3 protein: CASSSGQGNIQYF. As DNA, the CDR3 is TGTGCCAGCAGCTCGGGTCAGGGGAACATTCAGTACTTC. The chain links TRBV7-9 to TRBJ2-4; perhaps TRBD1 as D (6 bases). Per germline, CDR1 SEHNR and CDR2 FQNEAQ (reference sequence). This CDR3 contains 13 residues. Deletions cut 4 bases from V and 7 bases from J, with 11 bases between.

The chain employs TRBV28 and TRBJ1-2; D unresolved. V gave up 6 bases and J gave up 4 bases, with 15 bases separating them. The CDR3 spans 14 residues. Germline CDR1 is MDHEN and CDR2 is SYDVKM. CDR3 DNA: TGTGCCAGCAGGGACCCCCGGATTGGCTATGGCTACACCTTC. Its protein is CASRDPRIGYGYTF.